This T cell receptor beta chain was found in a study of T cells in localized non-small cell lung cancer. Here immunoSEQ multiplex PCR was the method, and the copy in TCRdb shows in-frame clones only, minus some. This sample has roughly 70,000 clones, with roughly nine tenths found just once. The CDR3 is 11 amino acids. V was pared by 5 bases and J by 3 bases, with 7 bases between. The germline CDR1 and CDR2 sequences are DFQATT and SNEGSKA (reference sequence). With regard to this clone: What it binds is unknown.

Study results and limitations: Longer overall survival was linked to higher blood T cell density. Adjacent lung had a median about 57 of the 100 largest tumor clones.

The origin of this receptor is a male donor aged 60 or older with stage III squamous cell lung carcinoma. V is TRBV20-1 and J is TRBJ1-1; D call uncertain. The specimen comprised peripheral blood, sampled before any cancer treatment. The CDR3: CSAERDTEAFF. The CDR3 DNA reads as TGCAGTGCTGAGAGGGACACTGAAGCTTTCTTT.